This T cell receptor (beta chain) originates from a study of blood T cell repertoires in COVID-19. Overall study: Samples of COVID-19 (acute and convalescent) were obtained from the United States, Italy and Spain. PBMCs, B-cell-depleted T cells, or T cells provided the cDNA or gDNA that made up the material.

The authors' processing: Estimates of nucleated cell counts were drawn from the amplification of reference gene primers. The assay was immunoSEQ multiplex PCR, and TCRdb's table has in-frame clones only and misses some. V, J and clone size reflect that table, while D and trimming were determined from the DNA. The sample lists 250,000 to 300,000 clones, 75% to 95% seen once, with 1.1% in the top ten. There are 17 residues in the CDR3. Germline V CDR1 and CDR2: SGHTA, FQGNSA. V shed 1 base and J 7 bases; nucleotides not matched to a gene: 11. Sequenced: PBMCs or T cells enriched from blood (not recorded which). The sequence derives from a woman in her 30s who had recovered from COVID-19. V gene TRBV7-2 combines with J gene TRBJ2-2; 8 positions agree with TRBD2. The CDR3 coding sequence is TGTGCCAGCAGCTTAGGGACTAGCCAAGGTCGGCGCGGGGAGCTGTTTTTT. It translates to CASSLGTSQGRRGELFF.